These 8 T cell receptor beta chains came from one sample sequenced in a study of early T cells in non-severe SARS-CoV-2 infection. MiXCR, run by TCRdb on the 5' RACE reads, gives a single entry per CDR3 protein. Of approximately 120,000 distinct CDR3 sequences listed, 15% were seen once; the top ten hold roughly 22%. The sample taken for sequencing was whole blood. The receptors shown here come from an adult who was a healthcare worker with PCR-confirmed SARS-CoV-2 infection or an uninfected control (not recorded which).

This chain links TRBV20-1 with TRBJ1-1; no reliable D call. Germline assignment: CDR1 DFQATT and CDR2 SNEGSKA (reference sequence). CDR3 length equals 13 residues. V shed 6 bases and J shed 1 base, with 12 bases lying between them. CDR3 region: CSAHLRANTEAFF. The CDR3 DNA sequence: TGCAGTGCCCACCTTCGGGCGAACACTGAAGCTTTCTTT.

This sequence joins TRBV7-9 and TRBJ2-7, with 7 bases matching TRBD2. V dropped 3 bases and J dropped 4; count of bases not matched to a gene: 12. CDR1 is SEHNR and CDR2 is FQNEAQ in the germline V gene (reference sequence). The CDR3 covers 16 residues. CDR3 in amino acids: CASSFPGLAVKYEQYF. For the CDR3, the DNA is TGTGCCAGCAGCTTCCCAGGGCTAGCGGTGAAATACGAGCAGTACTTC.

The CDR3: CASSYGLLSTDTQYF. CDR3 bases: TGTGCCAGCAGTTACGGACTACTGAGCACAGATACGCAGTATTTT. The gene calls are TRBV6-2 or TRBV6-3 and TRBJ2-3, with D possibly TRBD2 on 6 matching bases. The CDR3 is 15 residues long. Trimming left V 2 bases short and J 0 bases short, with 9 bases between. Germline V CDR1 and CDR2: MNHEY, SVGEGT.

Many counts were recorded for this clonotype. This rearrangement joins TRBV18 to TRBJ1-2; D is unresolved. V lost 5 bases, J lost 0 bases, and 7 bases lay in between. From germline, CDR1 is KGHSH and CDR2 LQKENI. This CDR3 region has 13 residues. CDR3 nucleotide sequence: TGTGCCAGCTCAGAGGGAGCTAACTATGGCTACACCTTC. As protein: CASSEGANYGYTF.

V is TRBV3-1 and J is TRBJ1-2; TRBD1 agrees at 8 bases. The CDR3 runs 13 residues. With 4 bases clipped from V and 6 bases from J, the junction kept 4 bases outside the gene matches. Germline-derived CDR1 and CDR2 are LGHDT and YNNKEL (reference sequence). CDR3 in amino acids: CASSPGTGDGYTF. The CDR3 bases are TGTGCCAGCAGCCCGGGGACAGGTGATGGCTACACCTTC.

This clonotype came up many times. The gene calls are TRBV4-1 and TRBJ2-6; weak D call: TRBD1 (5 bases). Germline CDR1 MGHRA, CDR2 YSYEKL. The CDR3 consists of 15 residues. The V end was cut by 2 bases, the J end by 4 bases, with 9 bases between. The CDR3 region is CASSQQTAGANVLTF. CDR3 nucleotide sequence: TGCGCCAGCAGCCAACAGACAGCCGGGGCCAACGTCCTGACTTTC.

V is TRBV9 and J is TRBJ2-3; D remains ambiguous. Per germline, CDR1 SGDLS and CDR2 YYNGEE. V shed 2 bases and J shed 3 bases, with 7 bases lying between them. CDR3 size: 13 residues. The CDR3 DNA is TGTGCCAGCAGCGTTCCAGGAACAGATACGCAGTATTTT. Translating it yields CASSVPGTDTQYF.

This clonotype was detected ten times or more. V gene TRBV7-2 combines with J gene TRBJ2-1; D might be TRBD2 (5 bases). V was clipped by 3 bases and J by 6 bases, with 6 bases between them. The CDR3 runs to 12 residues. Germline V gives CDR1 SGHTA, CDR2 FQGNSA. In nucleotides, the CDR3 is TGTGCCAGCAGCTTCGGGGTCAATGAGCAGTTCTTC. The encoded protein is CASSFGVNEQFF.